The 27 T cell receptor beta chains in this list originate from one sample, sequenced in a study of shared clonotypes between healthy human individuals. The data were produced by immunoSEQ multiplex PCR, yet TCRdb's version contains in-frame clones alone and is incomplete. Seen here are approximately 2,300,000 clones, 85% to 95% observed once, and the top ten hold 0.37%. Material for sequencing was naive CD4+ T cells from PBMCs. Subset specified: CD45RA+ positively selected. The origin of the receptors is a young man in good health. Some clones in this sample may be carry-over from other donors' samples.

The CDR3 loop reads CASSFSAGGVSSPLHF. The CDR3 coding sequence is TGTGCCAGCAGCTTTTCTGCAGGGGGCGTAAGTTCACCCCTCCACTTT. The chain carries TRBV7-9 and TRBJ1-6; 8 bases are shared with TRBD1. The CDR3 is made up of 16 amino acids. Looked up from germline, CDR1 is SEHNR and CDR2 is FQNEAQ (reference sequence). Trimming removed 3 bases from V and 9 bases from J; junction bases left unmatched: 10.

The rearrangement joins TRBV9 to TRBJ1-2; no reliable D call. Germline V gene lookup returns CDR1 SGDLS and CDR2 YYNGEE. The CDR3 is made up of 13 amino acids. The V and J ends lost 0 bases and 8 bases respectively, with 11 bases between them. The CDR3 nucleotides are TGTGCCAGCAGCGTAGGATCGGGTTTAGGCTACACCTTC. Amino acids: CASSVGSGLGYTF.

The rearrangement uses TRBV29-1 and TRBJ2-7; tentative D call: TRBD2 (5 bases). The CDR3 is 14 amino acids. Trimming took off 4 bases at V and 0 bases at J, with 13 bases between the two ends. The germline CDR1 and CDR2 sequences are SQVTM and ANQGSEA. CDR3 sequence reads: CSVVERHRSYEQYF. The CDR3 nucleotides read TGCAGCGTTGTGGAGCGGCACCGCTCCTACGAGCAGTACTTC.

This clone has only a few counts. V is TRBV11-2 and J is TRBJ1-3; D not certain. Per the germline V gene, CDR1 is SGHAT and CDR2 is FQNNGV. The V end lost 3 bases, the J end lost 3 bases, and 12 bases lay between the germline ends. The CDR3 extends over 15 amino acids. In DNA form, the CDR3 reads TGTGCCAGCAGCTTTAACGGGTTTCGTGGAAACACCATATATTTT. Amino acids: CASSFNGFRGNTIYF. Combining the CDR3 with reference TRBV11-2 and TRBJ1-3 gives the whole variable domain EAGVAQSPRYKIIEKRQSVAFWCNPISGHATLYWYQQILGQGPKLLIQFQNNGVVDDSQLPKDRFSAERLKGVDSTLKIQPAKLEDSAVYLCASSFNGFRGNTIYFGEGSWLTVV.

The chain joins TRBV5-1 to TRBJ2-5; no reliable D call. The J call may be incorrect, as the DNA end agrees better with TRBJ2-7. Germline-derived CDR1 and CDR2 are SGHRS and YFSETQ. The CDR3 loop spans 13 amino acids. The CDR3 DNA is TGCGCCAGCAGATACCAGAGCTCCTACGAGCAGTACTTC. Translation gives CASRYQSSYEQYF.

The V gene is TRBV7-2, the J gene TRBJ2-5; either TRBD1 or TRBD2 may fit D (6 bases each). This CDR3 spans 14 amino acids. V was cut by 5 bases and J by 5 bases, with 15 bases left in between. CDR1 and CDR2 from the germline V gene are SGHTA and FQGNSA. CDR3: CASSPMGGSETQYF. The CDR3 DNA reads TGTGCCAGCAGCCCGATGGGGGGCTCCGAGACCCAGTACTTC.

CDR3 in amino acids: CASSEGQRNQPQHF. For the CDR3, the DNA is TGTGCCAGCAGTGAAGGACAGAGGAATCAGCCCCAGCATTTT. This chain connects TRBV6-1 to TRBJ1-5; a possible D gene is TRBD1 (5 bases). The CDR3 has 14 amino acids. From germline, CDR1 is MNHNS and CDR2 SASEGT. Trimming removed 1 base from V and 4 bases from J, with 8 bases in between.

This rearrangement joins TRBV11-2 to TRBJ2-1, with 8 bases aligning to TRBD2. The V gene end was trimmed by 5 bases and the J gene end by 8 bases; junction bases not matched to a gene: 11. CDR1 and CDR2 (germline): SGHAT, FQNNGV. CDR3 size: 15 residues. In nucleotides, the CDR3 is TGTGCCAGCAGCCAGCCGGGGGGGGCTGTCGATGAGCAGTTCTTC. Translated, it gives CASSQPGGAVDEQFF.

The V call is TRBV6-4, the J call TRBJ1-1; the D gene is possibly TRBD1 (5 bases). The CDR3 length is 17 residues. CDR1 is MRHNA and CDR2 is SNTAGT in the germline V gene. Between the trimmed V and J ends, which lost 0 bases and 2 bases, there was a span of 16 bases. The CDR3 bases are TGTGCCAGCAGTGACTCCTGGGGCAGGAGAGTTAACACTGAAGCTTTCTTT. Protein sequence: CASSDSWGRRVNTEAFF.

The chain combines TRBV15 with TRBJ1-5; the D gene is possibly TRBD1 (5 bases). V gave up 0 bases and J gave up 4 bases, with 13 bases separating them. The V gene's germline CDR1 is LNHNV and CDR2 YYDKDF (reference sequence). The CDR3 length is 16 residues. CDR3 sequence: CATSRDWGRDNQPQHF. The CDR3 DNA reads TGTGCCACCAGCAGAGATTGGGGCAGGGATAATCAGCCCCAGCATTTT.

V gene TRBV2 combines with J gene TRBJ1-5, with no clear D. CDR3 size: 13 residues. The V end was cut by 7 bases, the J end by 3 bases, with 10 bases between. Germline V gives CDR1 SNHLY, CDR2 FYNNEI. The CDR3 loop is CASISEINQPQHF. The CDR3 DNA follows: TGTGCCAGCATTTCGGAGATCAATCAGCCCCAGCATTTT.

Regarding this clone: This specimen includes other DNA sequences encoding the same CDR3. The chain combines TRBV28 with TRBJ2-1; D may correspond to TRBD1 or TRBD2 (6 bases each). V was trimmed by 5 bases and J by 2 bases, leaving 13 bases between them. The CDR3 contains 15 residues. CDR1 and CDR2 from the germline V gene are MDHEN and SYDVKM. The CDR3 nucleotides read TGTGCCAGCAGTCCCGGGGGCATCCCCTACAATGAGCAGTTCTTC. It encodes CASSPGGIPYNEQFF.

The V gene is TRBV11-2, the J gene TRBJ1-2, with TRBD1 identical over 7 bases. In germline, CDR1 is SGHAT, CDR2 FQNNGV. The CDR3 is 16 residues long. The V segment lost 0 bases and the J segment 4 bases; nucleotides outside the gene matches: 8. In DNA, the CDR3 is TGTGCCAGCAGCTTAGATCTTGGGCAGGGGGGCTATGGCTACACCTTC. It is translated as CASSLDLGQGGYGYTF. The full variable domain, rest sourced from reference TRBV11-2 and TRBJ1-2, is EAGVAQSPRYKIIEKRQSVAFWCNPISGHATLYWYQQILGQGPKLLIQFQNNGVVDDSQLPKDRFSAERLKGVDSTLKIQPAKLEDSAVYLCASSLDLGQGGYGYTFGSGTRLTVV.

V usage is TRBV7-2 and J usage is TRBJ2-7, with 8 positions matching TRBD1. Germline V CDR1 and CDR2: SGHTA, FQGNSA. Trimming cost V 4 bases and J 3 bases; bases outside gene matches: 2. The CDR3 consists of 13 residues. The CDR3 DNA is TGTGCCAGCAGCTCGACAGGGGTCTACGAGCAGTACTTC. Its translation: CASSSTGVYEQYF. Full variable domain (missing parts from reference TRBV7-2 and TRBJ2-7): GAGVSQSPSNKVTEKGKDVELRCDPISGHTALYWYRQSLGQGLEFLIYFQGNSAPDKSGLPSDRFSAERTGGSVSTLTIQRTQQEDSAVYLCASSSTGVYEQYFGPGTRLTVT.

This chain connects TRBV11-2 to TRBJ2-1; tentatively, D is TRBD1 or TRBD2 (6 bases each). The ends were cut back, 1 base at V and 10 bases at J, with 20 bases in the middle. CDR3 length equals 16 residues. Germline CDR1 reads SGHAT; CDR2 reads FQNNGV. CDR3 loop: CASSLVGREVGGEQFF. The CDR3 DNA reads TGTGCCAGCAGCTTAGTTGGCCGTGAAGTGGGGGGCGAGCAGTTCTTC.

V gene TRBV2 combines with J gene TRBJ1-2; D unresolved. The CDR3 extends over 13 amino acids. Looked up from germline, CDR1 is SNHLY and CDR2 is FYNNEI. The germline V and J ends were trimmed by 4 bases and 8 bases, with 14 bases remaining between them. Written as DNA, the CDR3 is TGTGCCAGCAGTGTTCGGAAAATTTTAGGCTACACCTTC. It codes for CASSVRKILGYTF.

CDR3 region: CASSSPIAGGYGYTF. Written as DNA, the CDR3 is TGCGCCAGCAGCTCCCCCATTGCAGGCGGCTATGGCTACACCTTC. The rearrangement uses TRBV5-1 and TRBJ1-2; D not resolved. Trimming pared 3 bases from V and 4 bases from J, leaving 16 bases between. CDR3 length: 15 amino acids. Per germline, CDR1 SGHRS and CDR2 YFSETQ.

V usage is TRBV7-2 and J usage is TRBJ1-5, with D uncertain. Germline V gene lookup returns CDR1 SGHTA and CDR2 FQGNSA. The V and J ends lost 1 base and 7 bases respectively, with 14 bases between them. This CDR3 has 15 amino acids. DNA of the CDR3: TGTGCCAGCAGCTTAGGTCGGGAGAACCAACAGCCCCAGCATTTT. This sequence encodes CASSLGRENQQPQHF.

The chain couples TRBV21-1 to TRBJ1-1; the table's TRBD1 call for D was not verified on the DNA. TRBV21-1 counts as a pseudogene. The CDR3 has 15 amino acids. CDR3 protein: CASSLRTGRTTEAFF. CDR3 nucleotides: TGTGCCAGCAGCCTCAGGACAGGTAGAACAACTGAAGCTTTCTTT.

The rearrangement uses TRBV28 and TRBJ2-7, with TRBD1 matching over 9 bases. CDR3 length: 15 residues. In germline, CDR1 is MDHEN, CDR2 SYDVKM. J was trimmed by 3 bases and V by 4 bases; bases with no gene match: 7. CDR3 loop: CASSSHSGQGYEQYF. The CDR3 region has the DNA TGTGCCAGCAGTTCCCATTCGGGACAGGGCTACGAGCAGTACTTC.

DNA for the CDR3: TGTGCCAGCAGTGACCGACTAGCGCGCTCCTACAATGAGCAGTTCTTC. Residues: CASSDRLARSYNEQFF. V and J are TRBV6-1 and TRBJ2-1; TRBD2 agrees at 8 bases. CDR3 length: 16 amino acids. V shed 3 bases, J shed 0 bases, and the junction held 4 bases outside the gene matches. The germline CDR1 and CDR2 sequences are MNHNS and SASEGT.

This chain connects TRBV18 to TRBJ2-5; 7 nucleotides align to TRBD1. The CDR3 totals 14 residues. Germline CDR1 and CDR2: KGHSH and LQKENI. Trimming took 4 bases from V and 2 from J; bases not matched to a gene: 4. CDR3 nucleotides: TGTGCCAGCTCACGTCGGACAGGTCAAGAGACCCAGTACTTC. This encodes CASSRRTGQETQYF.

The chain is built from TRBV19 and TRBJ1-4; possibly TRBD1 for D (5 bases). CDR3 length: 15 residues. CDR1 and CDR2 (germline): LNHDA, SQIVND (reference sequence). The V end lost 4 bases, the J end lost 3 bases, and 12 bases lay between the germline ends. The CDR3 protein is CASSRGGRANEKLFF. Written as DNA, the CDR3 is TGTGCCAGTAGTAGGGGCGGCAGGGCTAATGAAAAACTGTTTTTT.

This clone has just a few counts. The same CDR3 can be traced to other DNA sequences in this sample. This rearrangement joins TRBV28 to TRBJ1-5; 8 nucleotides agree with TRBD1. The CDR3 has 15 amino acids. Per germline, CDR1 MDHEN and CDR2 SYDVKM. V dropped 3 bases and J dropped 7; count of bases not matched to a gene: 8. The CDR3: CASSLVGQGYQPQHF. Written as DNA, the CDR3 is TGTGCCAGCAGTTTGGTAGGACAGGGATACCAGCCCCAGCATTTT. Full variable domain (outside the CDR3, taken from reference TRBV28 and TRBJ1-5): DVKVTQSSRYLVKRTGEKVFLECVQDMDHENMFWYRQDPGLGLRLIYFSYDVKMKEKGDIPEGYSVSREKKERFSLILESASTNQTSMYLCASSLVGQGYQPQHFGDGTRLSIL.

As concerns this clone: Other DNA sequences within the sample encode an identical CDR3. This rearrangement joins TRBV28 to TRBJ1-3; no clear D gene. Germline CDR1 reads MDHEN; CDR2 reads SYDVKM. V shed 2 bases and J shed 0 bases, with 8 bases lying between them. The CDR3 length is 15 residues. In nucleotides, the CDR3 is TGTGCCAGCAGTTTAGGGTCAATCTCTGGAAACACCATATATTTT. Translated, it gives CASSLGSISGNTIYF.

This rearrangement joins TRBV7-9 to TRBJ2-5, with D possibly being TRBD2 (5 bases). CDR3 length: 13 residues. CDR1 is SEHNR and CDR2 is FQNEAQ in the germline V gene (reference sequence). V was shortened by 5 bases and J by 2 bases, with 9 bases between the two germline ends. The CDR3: CASSQREQETQYF. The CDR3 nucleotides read TGTGCCAGCAGCCAAAGGGAGCAAGAGACCCAGTACTTC.

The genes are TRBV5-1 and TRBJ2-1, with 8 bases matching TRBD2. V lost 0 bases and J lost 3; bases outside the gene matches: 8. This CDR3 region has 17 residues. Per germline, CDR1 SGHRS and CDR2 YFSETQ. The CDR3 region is CASSLDLSGSGYNEQFF. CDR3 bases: TGCGCCAGCAGCTTGGACCTGAGCGGGAGTGGCTACAATGAGCAGTTCTTC.